One and the same sample provided the 31 T cell receptor beta chains below, sequenced in a study of control samples from healthy donors and cancer patients. The data were produced by immunoSEQ multiplex PCR, yet TCRdb's version contains in-frame clones alone and is incomplete. The table records about 71,000 clones, roughly nine tenths of them present only once. Sequencing input: PBMCs. Source of these receptors: a man aged 60-69 years with lung cancer.

The chain couples TRBV18 to TRBJ1-2, with TRBD1 matching 7 bases. This CDR3 contains 14 residues. Trimming took 5 bases from V and 5 from J; bases not matched to a gene: 8. Germline CDR1 KGHSH, CDR2 LQKENI. The CDR3 DNA follows: TGTGCCAGCTCAGTCCAAGGGGGCGAGTATGGCTACACCTTC. Its translation is CASSVQGGEYGYTF.

The chain has TRBV7-2 and TRBJ2-5, with a tentative D call TRBD2 (6 bases). Per germline, CDR1 SGHTA and CDR2 FQGNSA. V lost 5 bases, J lost 5 bases, and 15 bases lay in between. There are 14 residues in the CDR3. The CDR3, as DNA: TGTGCCAGCAGCGCCCACGGGGGAGGTGAGACCCAGTACTTC. Translated: CASSAHGGGETQYF.

The chain has TRBV24-1 and TRBJ2-2; TRBD2 is a possible D gene (5 bases). The CDR3 runs 15 residues. V was pared by 3 bases and J by 8 bases, with 15 bases between. Per the germline V gene, CDR1 is KGHDR and CDR2 is SFDVKD. The CDR3 DNA reads as TGTGCCACCAGTGATGCCCGAAGAACGGGGGGGGAGCTGTTTTTT. It translates to CATSDARRTGGELFF.

This chain joins TRBV11-3 and TRBJ2-6; D is perhaps TRBD2 (5 bases). Trimming cost V 3 bases and J 2 bases, with 5 bases left between them. This CDR3 is 14 amino acids long. Germline CDR1 and CDR2: SGHNT and YENEEA. This CDR3 is CASSLEAGANVLTF. CDR3 in DNA: TGTGCCAGCAGCTTGGAGGCTGGGGCCAACGTCCTGACTTTC.

The rearrangement links TRBV6-2 or TRBV6-3 to TRBJ2-3, with 11 nucleotides matching TRBD1. The CDR3 has 16 amino acids. Unmatched junction bases numbered 6, after V lost 3 bases and J lost 4 bases. Per the germline V gene, CDR1 is MNHEY and CDR2 is SVGEGT. CDR3 in amino acids: CASSYSPGQGADTQYF. CDR3 bases: TGTGCCAGCAGTTATTCCCCGGGACAGGGGGCAGATACGCAGTATTTT.

This chain connects TRBV9 to TRBJ2-2; D unresolved. The CDR3 extends over 15 amino acids. V lost 1 base, J lost 0 bases, and 7 bases lay in between. From germline, CDR1 is SGDLS and CDR2 YYNGEE. This CDR3 reads CASSVQQTNTGELFF. The CDR3 DNA reads as TGTGCCAGCAGCGTACAGCAAACGAACACCGGGGAGCTGTTTTTT.

The chain couples TRBV15 to TRBJ2-7; D remains ambiguous. CDR1 and CDR2 (germline): LNHNV, YYDKDF (reference sequence). The CDR3 spans 13 residues. V was shortened by 0 bases and J by 3 bases, with 6 bases between the two germline ends. The CDR3 protein is CATSRDLNYEQYF. CDR3 DNA sequence: TGTGCCACCAGCAGAGATTTGAACTACGAGCAGTACTTC.

CDR3 sequence reads: CASSLQTGSGANVLTF. CDR3 in DNA: TGTGCCAGCAGTCTTCAAACAGGGTCTGGGGCCAACGTCCTGACTTTC. The chain is built from TRBV3-1 (or the pseudogene TRBV3-2) and TRBJ2-6; D possibly corresponds to TRBD1 (6 bases). Between the trimmed V and J ends, which lost 6 bases and 1 base, there was a span of 13 bases. CDR3 length equals 16 residues. Germline assignment: CDR1 LGHDT and CDR2 YNNKEL (reference sequence).

The chain joins TRBV6-5 to TRBJ2-7; D is perhaps TRBD1 (5 bases). V lost 9 bases to trimming and J lost 7 bases, with 19 bases between them. The CDR3 runs to 13 residues. CDR1 and CDR2 (germline): MNHEY, SVGAGI. CDR3 protein: CASQGTTKAEQYV. The CDR3, as DNA: TGTGCCAGTCAGGGAACCACCAAGGCAGAGCAGTACGTC.

The chain couples TRBV9 to TRBJ1-4, with 8 bases identical to TRBD1. The length of the CDR3 is 16 residues. Germline assignment: CDR1 SGDLS and CDR2 YYNGEE. V was clipped by 3 bases and J by 0 bases; unmatched bases: 4. CDR3 in amino acids: CASSATGGTTNEKLFF. The CDR3, as DNA: TGTGCCAGCAGCGCCACAGGGGGGACAACTAATGAAAAACTGTTTTTT.

The chain joins TRBV10-2 to TRBJ2-1; possibly TRBD1 for D (6 bases). The CDR3 contains 13 residues. Germline V lookup: CDR1 WSHSY, CDR2 SAAADI. Trimming left V 4 bases short and J 8 bases short, with 12 bases between. As DNA, the CDR3 is TGCGCCAGCAGTGTACCACAGGGATATGAGCAGTTCTTC. It yields the protein CASSVPQGYEQFF.

J is TRBJ1-1 and V is TRBV7-3; 7 nucleotides align to TRBD1. The germline V gene has CDR1 SGHTA and CDR2 FQGTGA. This CDR3 is built from 16 residues. V was pared by 5 bases and J by 0 bases, with 9 bases of the junction left unmatched. The CDR3 DNA sequence: TGTGCCAGCAGCCGAACAGCAGACAGGGTGAACACTGAAGCTTTCTTT. This codes for CASSRTADRVNTEAFF.

This clone has just one count. The chain joins TRBV7-3 to TRBJ1-2; 8 bases fit TRBD1. Germline V gene lookup returns CDR1 SGHTA and CDR2 FQGTGA. V was clipped by 4 bases and J by 8 bases; unmatched bases: 6. The CDR3 length is 13 residues. The CDR3 nucleotides read TGTGCCAGCAGCTCGCTCAGGGGGCAGGGCTACACCTTC. This gives the protein CASSSLRGQGYTF.

This chain connects TRBV5-8 to TRBJ2-1; no clear D gene. V lost 4 bases, J lost 8 bases, and 19 bases lay in between. Germline V gene sequence: CDR1 SGHTS, CDR2 YDEGEE. CDR3 length: 15 amino acids. CDR3 DNA sequence: TGTGCCAGCAGCCTGGGATCTCCCTCGGGCCATGAGCAGTTCTTC. This encodes CASSLGSPSGHEQFF.

The chain has TRBV6-5 and TRBJ1-4, with D unclear. The V gene's germline CDR1 is MNHEY and CDR2 SVGAGI. This CDR3 is built from 13 residues. V lost 9 bases to trimming and J lost 0 bases, with 8 bases between them. The CDR3 DNA reads as TGTGCCAGTCGAGGGTCAACTAATGAAAAACTGTTTTTT. It specifies CASRGSTNEKLFF.

This clone has only a few counts. The chain joins TRBV5-1 to TRBJ1-1, with D possibly TRBD1 on 5 matching bases. Germline assignment: CDR1 SGHRS and CDR2 YFSETQ. The CDR3 sequence is 14 residues long. V lost 6 bases to trimming and J lost 2 bases, with 14 bases between them. Written as DNA, the CDR3 is TGCGCCAGCACCACGGGGGGAACAAACACTGAAGCTTTCTTT. It encodes CASTTGGTNTEAFF.

The CDR3 DNA sequence: TGTGCCAGCAGCTTGACTAGCGGCTCCTACAATGAGCAGTTCTTC. As protein: CASSLTSGSYNEQFF. The gene calls are TRBV5-4 and TRBJ2-1, with 8 positions matching TRBD2. The germline gives CDR1 SGHNT, CDR2 YYREEE (reference sequence). V gave up 1 base and J gave up 0 bases; unmatched junction bases: 0. The CDR3 contains 15 residues.

The gene calls are TRBV7-3 and TRBJ1-5; D remains ambiguous. V dropped 3 bases and J dropped 4 bases, with 7 bases sitting between them. Germline CDR1 is SGHTA and CDR2 is FQGTGA. The CDR3 is 13 amino acids. CDR3 sequence reads: CASSLAQNQPQHF. DNA of the CDR3: TGTGCCAGCAGCTTGGCACAGAATCAGCCCCAGCATTTT. Full variable domain (missing parts from reference TRBV7-3 and TRBJ1-5): GAGVSQTPSNKVTEKGKYVELRCDPISGHTALYWYRQSLGQGPEFLIYFQGTGAADDSGLPNDRFFAVRPEGSVSTLKIQRTERGDSAVYLCASSLAQNQPQHFGDGTRLSIL.

This rearrangement joins TRBV2 to TRBJ2-1; tentatively, D is TRBD2 (6 bases). The germline CDR1 and CDR2 sequences are SNHLY and FYNNEI. V lost 6 bases and J 0 bases, leaving 12 bases between the germline ends. The CDR3 consists of 15 residues. CDR3 sequence (DNA): TGTGCCAGCAGCCTACGGGGGAGCTCCTACAATGAGCAGTTCTTC. This sequence encodes CASSLRGSSYNEQFF. Filled out from reference TRBV2 and TRBJ2-1, the complete variable domain reads EPEVTQTPSHQVTQMGQEVILRCVPISNHLYFYWYRQILGQKVEFLVSFYNNEISEKSEIFDDQFSVERPDGSNFTLKIRSTKLEDSAMYFCASSLRGSSYNEQFFGPGTRLTVL.

The chain employs TRBV6-1 and TRBJ2-6; no clear D gene. CDR1 is MNHNS, CDR2 SASEGT, per germline. Trimming stripped 0 bases from V and 0 bases from J, with 6 bases between. This CDR3 contains 16 residues. The CDR3 spells CASSEAGFSGANVLTF. The CDR3 nucleotides are TGTGCCAGCAGTGAAGCAGGATTCTCTGGGGCCAACGTCCTGACTTTC.

This chain links TRBV20-1 with TRBJ1-3; D gene uncertain. V was cut by 0 bases and J by 15 bases, with 12 bases left in between. CDR1 is DFQATT and CDR2 is SNEGSKA in the germline V gene (reference sequence). This CDR3 is 11 amino acids long. This chain's CDR3 is CSARDVSLAYF. In nucleotides, the CDR3 is TGCAGTGCTAGAGATGTGAGTTTGGCATATTTT.

The V call is TRBV11-3, the J call TRBJ1-1, with D maybe TRBD1 (6 bases). This CDR3 has 17 residues. Germline V lookup: CDR1 SGHNT, CDR2 YENEEA. The ends were cut back, 0 bases at V and 4 bases at J, with 18 bases in the middle. The CDR3 region is CASSLDAVQDRTTEAFF. The CDR3 bases are TGTGCCAGCAGCTTAGATGCGGTCCAAGACAGGACCACTGAAGCTTTCTTT. Full variable domain (missing parts from reference TRBV11-3 and TRBJ1-1): EAGVVQSPRYKIIEKKQPVAFWCNPISGHNTLYWYLQNLGQGPELLIRYENEEAVDDSQLPKDRFSAERLKGVDSTLKIQPAELGDSAVYLCASSLDAVQDRTTEAFFGQGTRLTVV.

The V call is TRBV7-9, the J call TRBJ1-5; 9 bases match TRBD1. Germline values: CDR1 SEHNR, CDR2 FQNEAQ (reference sequence). Trimming removed 3 bases from V and 11 bases from J; junction bases left unmatched: 8. CDR3 length: 14 residues. The CDR3 loop reads CASSFGTGHQSQHF. CDR3 bases: TGTGCCAGCAGCTTTGGGACAGGGCACCAGTCCCAGCATTTT. Using reference TRBV7-9 and TRBJ1-5 for the parts outside the CDR3, the full variable domain is DTGVSQNPRHKITKRGQNVTFRCDPISEHNRLYWYRQTLGQGPEFLTYFQNEAQLEKSRLLSDRFSAERPKGSFSTLEIQRTEQGDSAMYLCASSFGTGHQSQHFGDGTRLSIL.

The V gene is TRBV2, the J gene TRBJ2-5; no definite D call. Germline assignment: CDR1 SNHLY and CDR2 FYNNEI. Trimming left V 7 bases short and J 1 base short, with 16 bases between. The CDR3 extends over 15 amino acids. The CDR3 region has the DNA TGTGCCAGCATTGGGGTTGGCGGAATCCAAGAGACCCAGTACTTC. Translated: CASIGVGGIQETQYF.

The chain uses TRBV14 and TRBJ2-7; D gene ambiguous. Trimming removed 2 bases at V and 0 bases at J, with 5 bases between. The CDR3 is made up of 13 amino acids. Germline CDR1 and CDR2: SGHDN and FVKESK. CDR3 in DNA: TGTGCCAGCAGCCAACATAGCTCCTACGAGCAGTACGTC. Its protein product is CASSQHSSYEQYV.

V and J are TRBV18 and TRBJ1-1; 10 positions agree with TRBD1. Germline CDR1 reads KGHSH; CDR2 reads LQKENI. The CDR3 extends over 14 amino acids. With V trimmed by 1 base and J by 5 bases, 1 base remained unmatched. This CDR3 is CASSPLGQGTEAFF. CDR3 bases: TGTGCCAGCTCACCACTGGGACAGGGGACTGAAGCTTTCTTT.

This clone was detected a few times. This chain connects TRBV29-1 to TRBJ1-2; D gene unclear. Trimming stripped 3 bases from V and 5 bases from J, with 4 bases between. CDR1 SQVTM and CDR2 ANQGSEA come from the germline V gene. This CDR3 has 10 residues. CDR3: CSVDTYGYTF. The CDR3 region has the DNA TGCAGCGTTGACACGTATGGCTACACCTTC.

V gene TRBV15 combines with J gene TRBJ1-4; 10 bases match TRBD1. The CDR3 spans 16 residues. The ends lost 5 bases at V and 7 bases at J; junction bases unmatched: 10. From germline, CDR1 is LNHNV and CDR2 YYDKDF (reference sequence). The CDR3 coding sequence is TGTGCCACCAGCGCCCAGACAGGGGGCTCAGGTGAAAAACTGTTTTTT. Its translation: CATSAQTGGSGEKLFF.

V gene TRBV19 combines with J gene TRBJ1-1; D gene unclear. Germline V gene sequence: CDR1 LNHDA, CDR2 SQIVND (reference sequence). The CDR3 consists of 15 residues. With 6 bases removed from V and 1 base from J, the gap between germline ends came to 15 bases. CDR3 amino acids: CASSLNWGANTEAFF. Here the CDR3 DNA reads TGTGCCAGTAGCCTTAACTGGGGTGCGAACACTGAAGCTTTCTTT.

The chain joins TRBV19 to TRBJ1-2, with a possible D match to TRBD1 (6 bases). Germline assignment: CDR1 LNHDA and CDR2 SQIVND (reference sequence). The CDR3 runs to 17 residues. The germline V and J ends were trimmed by 4 bases and 0 bases, with 18 bases remaining between them. DNA for the CDR3: TGTGCCAGTAGTAGATACGCGGGTACAGGGACTAACTATGGCTACACCTTC. The encoded protein is CASSRYAGTGTNYGYTF.

The chain combines TRBV5-1 with TRBJ2-1; D is perhaps TRBD2 (6 bases). V gave up 5 bases and J gave up 9 bases, with 12 bases separating them. The germline CDR1 and CDR2 sequences are SGHRS and YFSETQ. This CDR3 has 12 residues. CDR3 in DNA: TGCGCCAGCAGGGATTGGGGAGGTGAGCAGTTCTTC. Translation: CASRDWGGEQFF. The full variable domain, completed using reference TRBV5-1 and TRBJ2-1, is KAGVTQTPRYLIKTRGQQVTLSCSPISGHRSVSWYQQTPGQGLQFLFEYFSETQRNKGNFPGRFSGRQFSNSRSEMNVSTLELGDSALYLCASRDWGGEQFFGPGTRLTVL.